This TCR beta chain was captured by sequencing in a study of T cells in Graves' hyperthyroidism and ophthalmopathy. On the study more broadly: The authors collected peripheral blood at initial diagnosis, before any treatment.

This clonotype appeared many times. The antigen is not known. V was pared by 5 bases and J by 0 bases, with 20 bases between. This CDR3 comprises 18 residues. CDR1 and CDR2 from the germline V gene are MDHEN and SYDVKM. Amplified TCR beta CDR3 regions derived from RNA transcripts. Primed by the HTBI set, a first-round RT-PCR was run on the TCR CDR3. TCRdb redid the calling of the multiplex PCR reads with MiXCR, one entry per CDR3 protein. The sample has nearly 600,000 distinct CDR3 sequences, 13% to 15% seen once. Each 10 ml fresh peripheral blood draw supplied the PBMCs. General study findings and limits: A model built on 13 V-J features separated ophthalmopathy from stable hyperthyroidism.

The chain carries TRBV28 and TRBJ2-4, with a tentative D call TRBD1 (6 bases). This clonotype originated in a woman aged 18 to 35 with Graves' ophthalmopathy. Sequencing was done on a sample of blood. CDR3 nucleotides: TGTGCCAGCAGTCCCCTTAACGGGGACACCATAGCCAAAAACATTCAGTACTTC. It encodes CASSPLNGDTIAKNIQYF.